This T cell receptor (beta chain) was recorded in a study of regulatory T cells in long-lasting Graves disease. The time point was: newly diagnosed GD, antithyroid drugs for less than 3 months. RNA extracted from PBMCs served as the sequencing template. Notes on the study in general: Lower TCR diversity characterized persistent Graves' patients relative to newly diagnosed patients.

V lost 6 bases to trimming and J lost 9 bases, with 15 bases between them. This CDR3 is built from 13 residues. In this sample, this clonotype turned up many times. Its target is unknown. Arm-PCR of CDR3 regions and iRepertoire HTBI primers were the basis on which TCR beta libraries were built. TCRdb processed the multiplex PCR reads anew with MiXCR; each CDR3 protein has one entry. The sample holds about 240,000 distinct CDR3 sequences, roughly 21% seen once. The J gene is TRBJ2-1, the V gene TRBV12-3 or TRBV12-4, with a possible D match to TRBD2 (5 bases). Material: peripheral blood mononuclear cells (PBMCs), obtained at new diagnosis, from a patient treated with antithyroid drugs. The sequence came from a female donor with Graves disease. The CDR3 DNA follows: TGTGCCAGCAGACTCGGGGTAGAGGGTGAGCAGTTCTTC. Translation gives CASRLGVEGEQFF.